Reported below is one T cell receptor beta chain. Its target is not known. Tregs were sorted as CD4+CD25+CD127-/low cells. The CDR3 runs 16 residues. After removal of 4 bases from V and 0 bases from J, the junction contained 8 bases not matched to a gene. Germline V CDR1 and CDR2: KGHSH, LQKENI. Constant-region reverse primers amplified full-length variable regions, followed by semi-nested Nested Universal Primer A PCR. Via MiXCR, TCRdb re-called the 5' RACE reads, giving one row per CDR3 protein. The data show approximately 10,000 distinct CDR3 sequences, about a quarter seen once. Study findings and constraints: Greatest tumor Treg TCR overlap was with tumor naive CD4+ cells. Tumor memory CD4+ T cell TCR gene usage clustered with blood and lymph node memory CD4+ cells and lymph node naive CD4+ cells.

The receptor was isolated from a female donor with breast cancer. The sequenced material came from Tregs sorted from blood. This chain links TRBV18 with TRBJ1-1; 7 bases are a match to TRBD1. CDR3 region: CASSLMTGQMNTEAFF. The CDR3 DNA reads TGTGCCAGCTCACTAATGACAGGGCAGATGAACACTGAAGCTTTCTTT.